This T cell receptor beta chain was profiled in a study of blood T cell repertoires in COVID-19. This clone occurred a few times. With 2 bases removed from V and 3 bases from J, the gap between germline ends came to 14 bases. The CDR3 has 15 amino acids. Germline CDR1 reads SNHLY; CDR2 reads FYNNEI. Original data processing: Estimates of nucleated cell counts were drawn from the amplification of reference gene primers. Clones were read by immunoSEQ multiplex PCR, and TCRdb kept only the in-frame ones, dropping some. For V, J and clone size, that table is used; D and trimming come from the DNA. This table has over 70,000 clones, about four fifths appearing once.

This sequence originates from a man aged 65 to 79 who had recovered from COVID-19. The rearrangement links TRBV2 to TRBJ2-7, with D possibly matching TRBD1 (5 bases). The sequenced material came from peripheral blood. The CDR3 reads CASSEPAGQRYEQYF. The CDR3 bases are TGTGCCAGCAGTGAACCGGCAGGGCAACGCTACGAGCAGTACTTC.